This T cell receptor (beta chain) originates from a study of lymphopenia after photon versus proton radiotherapy. The study's findings and limits: A bigger post-nadir fall in TCR diversity correlated inversely with survival time in deceased patients. Photon-treated patients lost naive T cells and TCR diversity; proton-treated stayed stable.

As to this clone: Its antigen is still unknown.

CDR3 length: 15 amino acids. Deletions cut 2 bases from V and 2 bases from J, with 13 bases between. Germline lookup yields CDR1 KGHSH and CDR2 LQKENI. Clones were sequenced by immunoSEQ multiplex PCR, and TCRdb holds only the in-frame ones, with some missing. There are about 33,000 clones in the sample; roughly 90% occur only once, and 6.8% lies in the top ten. The chain links TRBV18 to TRBJ2-7; no clear D gene. The sequence was collected from a woman between 50 and 59 years old with pancreatic cancer. The sample consisted of peripheral blood, taken from a patient treated with photon-based radiotherapy. In DNA form, the CDR3 reads TGTGCCAGCTCACCATTCCCAGGTAGTCCCTACGAGCAGTACTTC. Translation gives CASSPFPGSPYEQYF.